A selection of T cell receptor beta chains follows, all from one sample in a study of beta chain features in type 1 diabetes. Using immunoSEQ multiplex PCR, the repertoire was profiled, and TCRdb retains in-frame clones only, with some absent. The table has 300,000 to 450,000 clones, 9.5% to 10% seen once. The sequenced sample was central memory CD4+ T cells from blood. These receptors all come from a man younger than 45 with type 1 diabetes. Both conserved end residues are part of each CDR3. The D gene is left open where the match is weak. Rows may omit the clone size; those that give it use once, few, many or a size class.

v_call	j_call	d_call	clone_size	cdr3_nt	cdr3_aa
TRBV6-6	TRBJ1-2	NA	few	TGTGCCAGCAGTTACTCGATGTCGGCAGGGGAATATGGCTACACCTTC	CASSYSMSAGEYGYTF
TRBV19	TRBJ2-6	NA	few	TGTGCCAGTAGTATAAGCCTCTCTGGGGCCAACGTCCTGACTTTC	CASSISLSGANVLTF
TRBV5-1	TRBJ2-5	NA	NA	TGCGCCAGCAGCTTGGTTGGACCGCAAGAGACCCAGTACTTC	CASSLVGPQETQYF
TRBV6-6	TRBJ2-5	TRBD2	NA	TGTGCCAGCAGTGGGGGACTAGCCGTAGAGACCCAGTACTTC	CASSGGLAVETQYF
TRBV27	TRBJ2-2	NA	few	TGTGCCAGCTTTGACTCGAACACCGGGGAGCTGTTTTTT	CASFDSNTGELFF
TRBV6-1	TRBJ1-2	NA	NA	TGTGCCAGCAGTGACGGACACGTCCGGGAGGATGGCTACACCTTC	CASSDGHVREDGYTF
TRBV7-8	TRBJ2-2	TRBD2	NA	TGTGCCAGCAGCACCGTAATCTCGACTAGCAGGACCGGGGAGCTGTTTTTT	CASSTVISTSRTGELFF
TRBV6-6	TRBJ2-5	NA	few	TGTGCCAGCAGTTACTCGAGGTCCGGGGAAAAGACCCAGTACTTC	CASSYSRSGEKTQYF
TRBV7-8	TRBJ2-7	NA	few	TGTGCCAGCAGCTTAGCGGTCACCGAGCAGTACTTC	CASSLAVTEQYF
TRBV28	TRBJ1-1	TRBD1	many	TGTGCTACAGGGGGCCGTACTGAAGCTTTCTTT	CATGGRTEAFF
TRBV5-1	TRBJ2-5	NA	NA	TGCGCCAGCAGCTTGGGGCCAGGACAGAGGTCTGAGACCCAGTACTTC	CASSLGPGQRSETQYF
TRBV19	TRBJ2-7	NA	NA	TGTGCCAGTAGCCAACGACCCCAACCAAGCTACGAGCAGTACTTC	CASSQRPQPSYEQYF
TRBV28	TRBJ1-2	NA	NA	TGTGCCACCCGAACCTCGGTTGGCTACACCTTC	CATRTSVGYTF
TRBV28	TRBJ2-7	TRBD1	NA	TGTGCCAGCAGTGAAGTCGGACAGGGCGGCGAGCAGTACTTC	CASSEVGQGGEQYF
TRBV29-1	TRBJ2-7	TRBD1	NA	TGCAGCGTTGGGACAGGGGAGTATGACGAGCAGTACTTC	CSVGTGEYDEQYF
TRBV14	TRBJ1-1	NA	NA	TGTGCCAGCAGCTTTGCAGGGTATTTCACTGAAGCTTTCTTT	CASSFAGYFTEAFF